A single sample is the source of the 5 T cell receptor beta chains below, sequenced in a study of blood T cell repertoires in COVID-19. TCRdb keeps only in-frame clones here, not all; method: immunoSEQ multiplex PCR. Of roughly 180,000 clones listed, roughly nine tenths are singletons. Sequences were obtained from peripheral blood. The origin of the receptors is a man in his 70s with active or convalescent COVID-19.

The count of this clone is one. The CDR3 nucleotides are TGTGCCAGCAGCATCACAGGGGGAGCCTACGAGCAGTACTTC. Amino acids: CASSITGGAYEQYF. The V call is TRBV5-8, the J call TRBJ2-7; 8 nucleotides align to TRBD1. CDR1 SGHTS and CDR2 YDEGEE come from the germline V gene. Trimming removed 4 bases from V and 2 bases from J; junction bases left unmatched: 5. The CDR3 is 14 amino acids.

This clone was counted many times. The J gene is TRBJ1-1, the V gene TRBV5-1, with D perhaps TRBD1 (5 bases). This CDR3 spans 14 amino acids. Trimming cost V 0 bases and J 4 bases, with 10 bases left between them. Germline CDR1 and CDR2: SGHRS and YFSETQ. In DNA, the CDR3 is TGCGCCAGCAGCTTGGAGGGGCGCGGCACTGAAGCTTTCTTT. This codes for CASSLEGRGTEAFF.

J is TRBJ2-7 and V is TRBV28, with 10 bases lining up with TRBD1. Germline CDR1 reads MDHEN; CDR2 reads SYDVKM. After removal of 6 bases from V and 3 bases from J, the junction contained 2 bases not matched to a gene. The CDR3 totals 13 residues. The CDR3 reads CASSRTGGYEQYF. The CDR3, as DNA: TGTGCCAGCAGCCGGACAGGGGGCTACGAGCAGTACTTC.

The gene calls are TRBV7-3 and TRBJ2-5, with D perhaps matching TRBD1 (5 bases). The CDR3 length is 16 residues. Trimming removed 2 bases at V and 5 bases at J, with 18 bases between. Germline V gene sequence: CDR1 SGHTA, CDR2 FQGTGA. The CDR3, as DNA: TGTGCCAGCAGCTTATTAGGCGGCAGGGTGGGGGAGACCCAGTACTTC. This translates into CASSLLGGRVGETQYF.

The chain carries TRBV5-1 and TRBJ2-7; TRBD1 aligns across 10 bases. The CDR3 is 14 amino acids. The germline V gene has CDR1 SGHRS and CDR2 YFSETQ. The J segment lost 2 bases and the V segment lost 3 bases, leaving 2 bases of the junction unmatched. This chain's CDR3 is CASSSGTGAYEQYF. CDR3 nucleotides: TGCGCCAGCAGCTCGGGGACAGGGGCCTACGAGCAGTACTTC.